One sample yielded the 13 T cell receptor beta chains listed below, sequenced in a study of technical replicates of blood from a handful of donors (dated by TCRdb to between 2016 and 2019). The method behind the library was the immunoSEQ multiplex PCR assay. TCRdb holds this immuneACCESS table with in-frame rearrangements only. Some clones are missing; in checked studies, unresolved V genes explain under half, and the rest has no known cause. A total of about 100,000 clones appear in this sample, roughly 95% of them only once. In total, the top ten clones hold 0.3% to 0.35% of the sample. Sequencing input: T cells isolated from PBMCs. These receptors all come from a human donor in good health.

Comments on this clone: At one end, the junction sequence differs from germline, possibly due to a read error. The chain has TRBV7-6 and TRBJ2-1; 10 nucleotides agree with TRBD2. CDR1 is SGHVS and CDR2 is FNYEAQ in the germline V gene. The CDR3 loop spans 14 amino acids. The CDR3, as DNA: TGTGCCAGCAACTTAGCGGGAGGCACCAATGAGCAGTTCTTC. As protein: CASNLAGGTNEQFF.

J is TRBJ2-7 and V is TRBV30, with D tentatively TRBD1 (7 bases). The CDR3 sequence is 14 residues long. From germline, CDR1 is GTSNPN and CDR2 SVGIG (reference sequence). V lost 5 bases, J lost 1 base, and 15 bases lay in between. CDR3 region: CAWGGTALSYEQYF. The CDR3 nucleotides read TGTGCCTGGGGAGGGACAGCCCTTTCCTACGAGCAGTACTTC.

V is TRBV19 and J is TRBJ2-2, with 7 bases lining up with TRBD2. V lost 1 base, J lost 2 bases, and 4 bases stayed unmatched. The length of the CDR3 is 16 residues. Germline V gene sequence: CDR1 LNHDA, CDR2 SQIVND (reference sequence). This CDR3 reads CASSIAGGSNTGELFF. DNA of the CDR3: TGTGCCAGTAGTATAGCGGGCGGGAGTAACACCGGGGAGCTGTTTTTT.

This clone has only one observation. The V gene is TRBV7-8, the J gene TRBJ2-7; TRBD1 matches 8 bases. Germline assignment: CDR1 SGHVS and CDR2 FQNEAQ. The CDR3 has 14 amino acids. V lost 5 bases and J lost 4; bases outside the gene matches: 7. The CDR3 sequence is CASSPQGEGYEQYF. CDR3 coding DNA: TGTGCCAGCAGCCCACAGGGGGAAGGGTACGAGCAGTACTTC. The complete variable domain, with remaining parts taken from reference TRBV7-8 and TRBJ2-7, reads GAGVSQSPRYKVAKRGQDVALRCDPISGHVSLFWYQQALGQGPEFLTYFQNEAQLDKSGLPSDRFFAERPEGSVSTLKIQRTQQEDSAVYLCASSPQGEGYEQYFGPGTRLTVT.

The CDR3 DNA is TGTGCCAGCAGCGTATTAGAGCCGGGGTCCTGCTATGGCTACACCTTC. It codes for CASSVLEPGSCYGYTF. The chain links TRBV11-3 to TRBJ1-2; D ambiguous. This CDR3 spans 16 amino acids. In germline, CDR1 is SGHNT, CDR2 YENEEA. V gave up 5 bases and J gave up 4 bases, with 20 bases separating them.

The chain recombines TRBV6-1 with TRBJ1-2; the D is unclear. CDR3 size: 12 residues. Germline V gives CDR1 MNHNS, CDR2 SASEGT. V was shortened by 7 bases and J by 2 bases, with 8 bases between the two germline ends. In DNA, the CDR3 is TGTGCCAGCACTTCGGGGAACTATGGCTACACCTTC. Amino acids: CASTSGNYGYTF.

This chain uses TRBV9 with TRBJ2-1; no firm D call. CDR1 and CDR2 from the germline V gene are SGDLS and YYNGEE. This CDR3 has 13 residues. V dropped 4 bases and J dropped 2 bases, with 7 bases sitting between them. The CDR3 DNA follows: TGTGCCAGCAGCCCTTTTCCCTACAATGAGCAGTTCTTC. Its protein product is CASSPFPYNEQFF.

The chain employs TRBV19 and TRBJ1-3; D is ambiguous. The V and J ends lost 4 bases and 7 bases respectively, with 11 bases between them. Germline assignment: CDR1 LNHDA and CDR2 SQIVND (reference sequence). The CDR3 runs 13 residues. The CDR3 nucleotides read TGTGCCAGTAGTACGATGACAAGCAACACCATATATTTT. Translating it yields CASSTMTSNTIYF.

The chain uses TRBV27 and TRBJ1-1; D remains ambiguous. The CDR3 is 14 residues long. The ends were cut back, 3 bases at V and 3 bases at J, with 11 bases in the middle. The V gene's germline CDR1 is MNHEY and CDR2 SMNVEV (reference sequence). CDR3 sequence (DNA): TGTGCCAGCAGTTTGTCGGGTTGGGACACTGAAGCTTTCTTT. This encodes CASSLSGWDTEAFF.

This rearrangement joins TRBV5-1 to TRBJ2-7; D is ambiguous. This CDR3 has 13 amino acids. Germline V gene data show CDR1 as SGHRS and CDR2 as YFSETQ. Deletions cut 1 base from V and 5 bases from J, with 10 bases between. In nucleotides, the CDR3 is TGCGCCAGCAGCTTGAACGGTTACGACGAGCAGTACTTC. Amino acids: CASSLNGYDEQYF.

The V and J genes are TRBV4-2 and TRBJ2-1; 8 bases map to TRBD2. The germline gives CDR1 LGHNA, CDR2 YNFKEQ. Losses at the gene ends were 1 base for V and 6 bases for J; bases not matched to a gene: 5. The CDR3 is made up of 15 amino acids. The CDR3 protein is CASSQGRREVNEQFF. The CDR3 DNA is TGTGCCAGCAGCCAAGGTAGGCGGGAGGTCAATGAGCAGTTCTTC.

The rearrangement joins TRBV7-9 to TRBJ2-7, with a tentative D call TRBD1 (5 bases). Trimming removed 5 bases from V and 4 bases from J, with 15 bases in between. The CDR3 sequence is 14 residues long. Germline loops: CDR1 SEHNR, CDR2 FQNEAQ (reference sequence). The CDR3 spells CASSPPRTIYEQYF. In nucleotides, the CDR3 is TGTGCCAGCAGCCCACCTCGGACAATATACGAGCAGTACTTC.

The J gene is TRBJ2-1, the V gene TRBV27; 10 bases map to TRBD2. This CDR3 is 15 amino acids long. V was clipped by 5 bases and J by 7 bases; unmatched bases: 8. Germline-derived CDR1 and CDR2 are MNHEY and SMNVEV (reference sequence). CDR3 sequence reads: CASSPLAGEGNEQFF. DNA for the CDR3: TGTGCCAGCAGTCCCCTAGCGGGAGAGGGGAATGAGCAGTTCTTC.